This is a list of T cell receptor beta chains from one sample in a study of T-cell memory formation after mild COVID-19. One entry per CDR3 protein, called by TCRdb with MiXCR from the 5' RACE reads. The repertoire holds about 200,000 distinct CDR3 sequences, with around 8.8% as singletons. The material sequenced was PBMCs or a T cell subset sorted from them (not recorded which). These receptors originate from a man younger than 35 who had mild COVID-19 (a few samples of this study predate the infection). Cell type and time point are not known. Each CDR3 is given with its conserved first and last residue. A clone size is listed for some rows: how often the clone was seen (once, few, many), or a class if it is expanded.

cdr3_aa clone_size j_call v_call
CASSISRPGANVLTF many TRBJ2-6 TRBV10-2
CASSQLTEAFF few TRBJ1-1 TRBV3-1
CAISESQTGSRETQYF few TRBJ2-5 TRBV10-3
CASSKTTGTLNYGYTF NA TRBJ1-2 TRBV6-6
CARSGGYTF few TRBJ1-2 TRBV21-1
CASSYWDSSQPQHF many TRBJ1-5 TRBV6-2/TRBV6-3
CASSRSDRADGYTF NA TRBJ1-2 TRBV7-9
CASSSRYQPQHF few TRBJ1-5 TRBV6-6
CASSLRKAGPNTGELFF many TRBJ2-2 TRBV7-8
CASSPLTGTNNEQFF few TRBJ2-1 TRBV18
CASSFTAGGTADTQYF many TRBJ2-3 TRBV7-9
CASSAPSAYEQYF NA TRBJ2-7 TRBV25-1
CASLTSGGTDTQYF many TRBJ2-3 TRBV7-2
CASSFFQGGSPLHF NA TRBJ1-6 TRBV12-3/TRBV12-4
CASSYLRQPQHF few TRBJ1-5 TRBV6-5
CATSLLEQGSEQYF NA TRBJ2-7 TRBV15
CASSSLPQGANYGYTF few TRBJ1-2 TRBV5-1
CAVARGAANYGYTF few TRBJ1-2 TRBV6-5
CASNAQGGSTEAFF few TRBJ1-1 TRBV5-1
CASSQTGGAYEQYF few TRBJ2-7 TRBV3-1
CASSRGDGYEQYF NA TRBJ2-7 TRBV5-4
CASSPRAVMNTEAFF few TRBJ1-1 TRBV7-2
CASTGDGSRSKNIQYF NA TRBJ2-4 TRBV6-6
CASSDWRGGYNEQFF NA TRBJ2-1 TRBV19
CASSPQAPVRTGGYGYTF few TRBJ1-2 TRBV18
CSAPRAGSTDTQYF NA TRBJ2-3 TRBV20-1
CASSPSEGYGSPLHF many TRBJ1-6 TRBV7-2
CASSYHGAGEEKLFF NA TRBJ1-4 TRBV5-1